The source of this T cell receptor (beta chain) is a study of blood T cell repertoires in COVID-19. Overall study context: T cells, B-cell-depleted T cells, or PBMCs provided the cDNA or gDNA that served as material.

Measured with immunoSEQ multiplex PCR; TCRdb has only the in-frame clones, and not every one. The table has a few hundred thousand clones, around nine tenths seen once. CDR1 is SGHRS and CDR2 is YFSETQ in the germline V gene. The V and J ends lost 0 bases and 3 bases respectively, with 13 bases between them. This CDR3 region has 15 residues. The J gene is TRBJ2-7, the V gene TRBV5-1; possibly TRBD2 for D (6 bases). Sequenced material: peripheral blood. The receptor was derived from a man younger than 45 with active or convalescent COVID-19. The CDR3 bases are TGCGCCAGCAGCTTGGAGTCGGGGGTTATCTACGAGCAGTACTTC. It is translated as CASSLESGVIYEQYF.